This T cell receptor (beta chain) was recorded in a study of cytomegalovirus exposure and HLA in healthy donors. Sequencing was performed with immunoSEQ multiplex PCR; in TCRdb, only in-frame clones are kept and a portion is missing. This sample has 220,000 or so clones, with roughly 88% found just once. General study results and limits: There were 160 or so TCR beta chains listed as cytomegalovirus-associated. Among TCR sequences, most were rare, though some public TCRs appeared in many donors. Among the CMV-associated chains, a few were confirmed in vitro as specific for CMV antigens. Reportedly, cytomegalovirus status was diagnosed with high sensitivity and specificity.

The CDR3 spans 13 residues. V lost 4 bases and J lost 7, with 13 bases in between. Germline-derived CDR1 and CDR2 are GTSNPN and SVGIG (reference sequence). A note on this clone: Its matching antigen is unknown.

V is TRBV30 and J is TRBJ2-2, with D perhaps matching TRBD2 (6 bases). This TCR was sampled from a woman aged 30 to 39 in good health and CMV-seropositive. Material for sequencing was PBMCs. CDR3 DNA: TGTGCCTGGATCGCGTCGGGAGACGGGGAGCTGTTTTTT. The encoded protein is CAWIASGDGELFF.